The TCR beta chain under discussion was sequenced for a study of identical twins. Study-level points and caveats: Invariant MAIT and iNKT cells are populations that could partly confound zero-insertion analyses. Models underestimated TCR alpha sharing (out-of-frame) in monozygotic twins.

MiXCR, run by TCRdb on the 5' RACE reads, gives a single entry per CDR3 protein. The data contain approximately 1.8 million distinct CDR3 sequences, less than 35% of them singletons. This CDR3 spans 17 amino acids. Germline CDR1 is SEHNR and CDR2 is FQNEAQ (reference sequence). The junction had 14 bases not matched to a gene; V was cut back by 5 bases and J by 3 bases. The table lists this clonotype with a few counts. Its specificity is not known. The gene calls are TRBV7-9 and TRBJ2-5; TRBD2 matches 8 bases. Sequenced sample: cord blood. The TCR comes from a newborn girl in good health. CDR3 nucleotide sequence: TGTGCCAGCAGCCGCGTTCGGGTCGGGGGGGGCGAAGAGACCCAGTACTTC. This translates into CASSRVRVGGGEETQYF.